Below, 20 T cell receptor beta chains from the same sample are listed, as sequenced in a study of blood T cell repertoires in COVID-19. Sequencing was performed with immunoSEQ multiplex PCR; in TCRdb, only in-frame clones are kept and a portion is missing. The sample lists approximately 270,000 clones; over 80% were seen once. Sequencing was done on a sample of PBMCs or T cells enriched from blood (not recorded which). These receptors all come from a human donor in a cohort exposed to, infected with or recovered from COVID-19 (not recorded which). The donor label of this sample is uncertain.

Concerning this clone: At the DNA level, this CDR3 is encoded by other sequences in the same sample as well. Here the CDR3 DNA reads TGCAGCGTCCTCACAAACACTGAAGCTTTCTTT. It is translated as CSVLTNTEAFF. V is TRBV29-1 and J is TRBJ1-1, with D uncertain. Germline loops: CDR1 SQVTM, CDR2 ANQGSEA. Trimming removed 6 bases at V and 2 bases at J, with 7 bases between. This CDR3 has 11 residues. The whole variable domain, remainder taken from reference TRBV29-1 and TRBJ1-1, is SAVISQKPSRDICQRGTSLTIQCQVDSQVTMMFWYRQQPGQSLTLIATANQGSEATYESGFVIDKFPISRPNLTFSTLTVSNMSPEDSSIYLCSVLTNTEAFFGQGTRLTVV.

The J gene is TRBJ1-2, the V gene TRBV30; D gene ambiguous. Germline V gives CDR1 GTSNPN, CDR2 SVGIG (reference sequence). V was pared by 1 base and J by 8 bases, with 14 bases between. The CDR3 runs to 13 residues. The CDR3 protein is CAWSGGQVWGYTF. The CDR3 DNA sequence: TGTGCCTGGAGTGGCGGGCAGGTCTGGGGCTACACCTTC.

The chain joins TRBV4-3 to TRBJ1-3; D not certain. From germline, CDR1 is LGHNA and CDR2 YSLEER. The CDR3 length is 17 residues. Trimming removed 1 base from V and 0 bases from J, with 13 bases in between. The DNA for the CDR3 is TGCGCCAGCAGCCAAGGAGACGGAGCCTTCTCTGGAAACACCATATATTTT. Residues: CASSQGDGAFSGNTIYF.

This chain uses TRBV6-2 or TRBV6-3 with TRBJ2-1, with 7 bases fitting TRBD2. Germline V gives CDR1 MNHEY, CDR2 SVGEGT. Losses at the gene ends were 7 bases for V and 3 bases for J; bases not matched to a gene: 6. This CDR3 is built from 14 residues. CDR3 protein: CASTPGGIYNEQFF. The CDR3 nucleotides read TGTGCCAGCACCCCCGGGGGGATCTACAATGAGCAGTTCTTC.

The rearrangement uses TRBV7-3 and TRBJ1-1; D gene uncertain. The CDR3 has 13 residues. Germline V gives CDR1 SGHTA, CDR2 FQGTGA. V lost 1 base and J lost 4, with 7 bases in between. As DNA, the CDR3 is TGTGCCAGCAGCTTAAAACGGGGCACTGAAGCTTTCTTT. Protein sequence: CASSLKRGTEAFF.

The chain employs TRBV4-1 and TRBJ1-2; weak D call: TRBD1 (6 bases). Germline V gives CDR1 MGHRA, CDR2 YSYEKL. The CDR3 has 15 amino acids. Trimming shortened V by 3 bases and J by 3 bases, and 14 bases separated the two germline ends. The CDR3 DNA sequence: TGCGCCAGCAGCCAGTCGACAGGAGCTGACTATGGCTACACCTTC. This gives the protein CASSQSTGADYGYTF.

The chain recombines TRBV12-5 with TRBJ2-7, with 10 nucleotides matching TRBD1. The CDR3 consists of 14 residues. The V gene's germline CDR1 is LGHNT and CDR2 FRNRAP. With V trimmed by 4 bases and J by 4 bases, 4 bases remained unmatched. CDR3 DNA sequence: TGTGCTAGTGGTTGGGGACAGGGGAGTTACGAGCAGTACTTC. Translation: CASGWGQGSYEQYF.

This chain joins TRBV4-2 and TRBJ1-3, with TRBD1 matching over 7 bases. This CDR3 is 16 amino acids long. J was trimmed by 2 bases and V by 3 bases; bases with no gene match: 7. The germline V gene encodes CDR1 LGHNA and CDR2 YNFKEQ. CDR3 residues: CASSHLSTGTGNTIYF. CDR3 DNA sequence: TGTGCCAGCAGCCACCTTTCGACAGGGACTGGAAACACCATATATTTT.

V and J are TRBV4-1 and TRBJ2-5; tentatively, D is TRBD2 (5 bases). V shed 4 bases and J shed 3 bases, with 15 bases lying between them. CDR3 length equals 15 residues. CDR1 MGHRA and CDR2 YSYEKL come from the germline V gene. CDR3 DNA: TGCGCCAGCAGCCTCATCGTAGGGAGAGAAGAGACCCAGTACTTC. Translated, it gives CASSLIVGREETQYF.

The rearrangement uses TRBV9 and TRBJ2-2; 8 bases are shared with TRBD2. The V gene's germline CDR1 is SGDLS and CDR2 YYNGEE. V gave up 0 bases and J gave up 3 bases; unmatched junction bases: 7. This CDR3 is built from 17 residues. The CDR3 sequence is CASSVAFSGAYTGELFF. The CDR3, as DNA: TGTGCCAGCAGCGTAGCTTTTAGCGGGGCTTACACCGGGGAGCTGTTTTTT.

The V and J genes are TRBV14 and TRBJ2-1, with 10 positions matching TRBD2. The junction had 10 bases not matched to a gene; V was cut back by 1 base and J by 4 bases. CDR1 is SGHDN and CDR2 is FVKESK in the germline V gene. This CDR3 has 18 residues. In nucleotides, the CDR3 is TGTGCCAGCAGCCAAGGGCTTAGGACTAGCGGAGTTTACAATGAGCAGTTCTTC. Protein: CASSQGLRTSGVYNEQFF. The full variable domain, in which reference TRBV14 and TRBJ2-1 provide the parts outside the CDR3, is EAGVTQFPSHSVIEKGQTVTLRCDPISGHDNLYWYRRVMGKEIKFLLHFVKESKQDESGMPNNRFLAERTGGTYSTLKVQPAELEDSGVYFCASSQGLRTSGVYNEQFFGPGTRLTVL.

V and J are TRBV4-2 and TRBJ1-5; possibly TRBD1 for D (6 bases). Germline lookup yields CDR1 LGHNA and CDR2 YNFKEQ. The CDR3 spans 15 residues. V lost 4 bases and J lost 7, with 17 bases in between. This CDR3 reads CASSLVRGGDQPQHF. The CDR3 region has the DNA TGTGCCAGCAGCCTCGTAAGGGGGGGTGACCAGCCCCAGCATTTT.

This clone was observed once. This chain uses TRBV27 with TRBJ2-2; D might be TRBD1 (6 bases). The CDR3 loop spans 14 amino acids. The V gene lost 3 bases and the J gene lost 6 bases, with 11 bases spanning the gap. CDR1 is MNHEY and CDR2 is SMNVEV in the germline V gene (reference sequence). The CDR3 DNA reads TGTGCCAGCAGTTTTGGGGGCGTCCCCGGGGAGCTGTTTTTT. Its translation is CASSFGGVPGELFF.

The chain recombines TRBV27 with TRBJ1-1; D uncertain. Germline V gene sequence: CDR1 MNHEY, CDR2 SMNVEV (reference sequence). The CDR3 contains 13 residues. V lost 3 bases, J lost 1 base, and 6 bases lay in between. CDR3: CASSFAGNTEAFF. Here the CDR3 DNA reads TGTGCCAGCAGTTTTGCGGGGAACACTGAAGCTTTCTTT.

The chain uses TRBV19 and TRBJ2-6; 10 bases are a match to TRBD1. Per germline, CDR1 LNHDA and CDR2 SQIVND (reference sequence). The trim removed 3 bases at V and 0 bases at J, leaving 5 bases unmatched. There are 18 residues in the CDR3. The chain's CDR3 is CASSIAGTGVSGANVLTF. CDR3 coding DNA: TGTGCCAGTAGTATCGCGGGGACAGGGGTCTCTGGGGCCAACGTCCTGACTTTC. Supplemented by reference TRBV19 and TRBJ2-6, the full variable domain reads DGGITQSPKYLFRKEGQNVTLSCEQNLNHDAMYWYRQDPGQGLRLIYYSQIVNDFQKGDIAEGYSVSREKKESFPLTVTSAQKNPTAFYLCASSIAGTGVSGANVLTFGAGSRLTVL.

The chain links TRBV19 to TRBJ1-5; D is ambiguous. Germline loops: CDR1 LNHDA, CDR2 SQIVND (reference sequence). Trimming removed 6 bases at V and 0 bases at J, with 12 bases between. The CDR3 is 15 amino acids. The CDR3 here is CASRPREHSNQPQHF. The CDR3 DNA reads as TGTGCCAGTAGGCCCCGAGAGCATAGCAATCAGCCCCAGCATTTT. Using reference TRBV19 and TRBJ1-5 for the parts outside the CDR3, the full variable domain is DGGITQSPKYLFRKEGQNVTLSCEQNLNHDAMYWYRQDPGQGLRLIYYSQIVNDFQKGDIAEGYSVSREKKESFPLTVTSAQKNPTAFYLCASRPREHSNQPQHFGDGTRLSIL.

The rearrangement links TRBV4-3 to TRBJ2-2, with D uncertain. V was cut by 4 bases and J by 10 bases, with 19 bases left in between. CDR1 is LGHNA, CDR2 YSLEER, per germline. The CDR3 length is 15 residues. CDR3 region: CASSLSPLGLEELFF. CDR3 nucleotide sequence: TGCGCCAGCAGCCTCTCCCCCCTCGGGTTGGAGGAGCTGTTTTTT.

The chain carries TRBV18 and TRBJ1-2, with D maybe TRBD1 (6 bases). Trimming stripped 4 bases from V and 1 base from J, with 10 bases between. Germline CDR1 KGHSH, CDR2 LQKENI. CDR3 length equals 14 residues. This chain's CDR3 is CASSLDSNNYGYTF. The CDR3 nucleotides read TGTGCCAGCTCACTGGACAGTAATAACTATGGCTACACCTTC.

The rearrangement joins TRBV10-3 to TRBJ1-1, with a possible D match to TRBD1 (5 bases). Trimming took off 6 bases at V and 3 bases at J, with 14 bases between the two ends. This CDR3 has 14 amino acids. CDR1 ENHRY and CDR2 SYGVKD come from the germline V gene. The CDR3 sequence is CAIRGWGVDTEAFF. The CDR3 DNA follows: TGTGCCATCAGGGGCTGGGGGGTAGACACTGAAGCTTTCTTT.

Points on this clone: Different DNA sequences within this sample yield the same CDR3. This chain links TRBV9 with TRBJ2-5; D not certain. Trimming cost V 0 bases and J 2 bases, with 8 bases left between them. CDR1 is SGDLS, CDR2 YYNGEE, per germline. The CDR3 is 14 residues long. In DNA, the CDR3 is TGTGCCAGCAGCGTAGGTGGCCAGCAAGAGACCCAGTACTTC. This codes for CASSVGGQQETQYF.